Listed here are 9 T cell receptor beta chains from one sample, sequenced in a study of cytomegalovirus exposure and HLA in healthy donors. In the PCR, 60 Vbeta and 13 Jbeta primers were used. Using immunoSEQ multiplex PCR, the repertoire was profiled, and TCRdb retains in-frame clones only, with some absent. The listing contains 170,000 or so clones. Sequences were obtained from PBMCs. All receptors derive from a man aged 30-40 years in good health and CMV-seronegative.

The chain joins TRBV7-3 to TRBJ2-1; 11 nucleotides line up with TRBD2. Losses at the gene ends were 1 base for V and 3 bases for J; bases not matched to a gene: 5. CDR1 and CDR2 from the germline V gene are SGHTA and FQGTGA. This CDR3 is 17 amino acids long. The CDR3 sequence: CASSLRSSGRNYNEQFF. CDR3 bases: TGTGCCAGCAGCTTAAGGTCTAGCGGGAGGAACTACAATGAGCAGTTCTTC.

This sequence joins TRBV7-2 and TRBJ2-7; perhaps TRBD2 as D (6 bases). V lost 5 bases to trimming and J lost 1 base, with 9 bases between them. The CDR3 runs to 13 residues. Germline V gives CDR1 SGHTA, CDR2 FQGNSA. The chain's CDR3 is CASSGTFSYEQYF. CDR3 coding DNA: TGTGCCAGCAGCGGGACTTTTTCCTACGAGCAGTACTTC. Using reference TRBV7-2 and TRBJ2-7 for the parts outside the CDR3, the full variable domain is GAGVSQSPSNKVTEKGKDVELRCDPISGHTALYWYRQSLGQGLEFLIYFQGNSAPDKSGLPSDRFSAERTGGSVSTLTIQRTQQEDSAVYLCASSGTFSYEQYFGPGTRLTVT.

The chain links TRBV7-2 to TRBJ2-7; D not certain. V dropped 2 bases and J dropped 3 bases, with 8 bases sitting between them. Germline V gene data show CDR1 as SGHTA and CDR2 as FQGNSA. This CDR3 is 13 amino acids long. CDR3 residues: CASSLKSGYEQYF. The CDR3 DNA reads TGTGCCAGCAGCTTAAAGTCGGGCTACGAGCAGTACTTC. The entire variable domain, with the rest obtained from reference TRBV7-2 and TRBJ2-7, is as follows: GAGVSQSPSNKVTEKGKDVELRCDPISGHTALYWYRQSLGQGLEFLIYFQGNSAPDKSGLPSDRFSAERTGGSVSTLTIQRTQQEDSAVYLCASSLKSGYEQYFGPGTRLTVT.

Notes on this clone: Its ends do not fully match the called genes, so a read error is possible. The same CDR3 is also encoded by other DNA sequences in this sample. The chain employs TRBV14 and TRBJ1-1; 7 nucleotides line up with TRBD1. The CDR3 is 15 amino acids. CDR1 and CDR2 (germline): SGHDN, FVKESK. The CDR3 loop reads CASSRSGTVNTEAFF. As DNA, the CDR3 is TGCGCCAGCAGCCGCTCAGGGACAGTGAACACTGAAGCTTTCTTT.

The chain combines TRBV27 with TRBJ2-3; TRBD1 aligns across 10 bases. The J segment lost 4 bases and the V segment lost 2 bases, leaving 6 bases of the junction unmatched. Germline values: CDR1 MNHEY, CDR2 SMNVEV (reference sequence). The CDR3 totals 16 residues. Written as DNA, the CDR3 is TGTGCCAGCAGTTTAAACGGACAGGGGGAGTCAGATACGCAGTATTTT. As protein: CASSLNGQGESDTQYF.

This sequence joins TRBV6-1 and TRBJ1-2, with TRBD1 as a possible D gene (5 bases). V gave up 2 bases and J gave up 3 bases, with 13 bases separating them. The CDR3 covers 15 residues. Germline-derived CDR1 and CDR2 are MNHNS and SASEGT. The CDR3 protein is CASSEWQGQDYGYTF. The CDR3 DNA follows: TGTGCCAGCAGTGAATGGCAGGGCCAGGACTATGGCTACACCTTC.

V is TRBV5-6 and J is TRBJ2-5, with D possibly being TRBD1 (6 bases). Germline V gene lookup returns CDR1 SGHDT and CDR2 YYEEEE. The CDR3 contains 12 residues. The ends were cut back, 5 bases at V and 11 bases at J, with 16 bases in the middle. The CDR3 DNA is TGTGCCAGCAGTTCCGTGTCAGGGGAGCAGTACTTC. It translates to CASSSVSGEQYF.

The chain's CDR3 is CASSPTGGSSEQYF. The CDR3 coding sequence is TGTGCCAGCTCACCGACGGGCGGGAGTTCCGAGCAGTACTTC. V is TRBV18 and J is TRBJ2-5; the match to TRBD2 covers 7 bases. The end of the DNA fits TRBJ2-7 better, so the J call may be wrong. The V gene's germline CDR1 is KGHSH and CDR2 LQKENI. The CDR3 runs 14 residues.

A remark on this clone: At one of its ends the junction is not consistent with the germline gene, which may arise from a read error. The genes are TRBV2 and TRBJ2-7; the D is unclear. The V gene's germline CDR1 is SNHLY and CDR2 FYNNEI. CDR3 length: 12 amino acids. CDR3: CASCPDSNEQYF. The CDR3 nucleotides read TGTGCCAGCTGCCCCGACTCCAACGAGCAGTACTTC.